This TCR beta chain was captured by sequencing in a study of blood T cell repertoires in COVID-19 (dated by TCRdb to the early 2020s). Background for the entire study: Samples from collaborators originated in the United States, Italy and Spain and spanned both the acute and convalescent phases of COVID-19. Samples were obtained from the ongoing ImmuneRACE study (first 160 participants) and from approximately 1,200 subjects provided by 6 global collaborators. The prospective study material was composed of cDNA or gDNA derived from T cells, B-cell-depleted T cells, or PBMCs. HLA class I and class II types, where available, came from metadata supplied by the sample provider rather than from assay-based typing. Subjects who had been exposed to COVID-19, were actively infected with it, or had recovered from it provided the deeply sampled blood TCRbeta repertoires that made up the dataset. Sample metadata almost always included a de-identified subject ID, COVID-19 status, age in years and sex. The repertoires were made available in a free public database intended to serve as a resource for research on the immune response to SARS-CoV-2. Overall study outcomes, separate from this receptor: How much clinical and demographic metadata was included differed by source and by participant, and the metadata was provided uncurated.

TCRbeta CDR3 regions were amplified from genomic DNA using the immunoSEQ Assay, a bias-controlled multiplex PCR. As for how the authors treated the data: The number of nucleated cells in each sample was estimated from the amplification of reference gene primers within the assay. To quantify the absolute abundance of each unique TCRbeta CDR3 rearrangement, sequence reads were collapsed and filtered. For each sample, productive Simpson clonality was calculated as the square root of Simpson's diversity index across productive rearrangements. Drawn from immuneACCESS, this table holds only the in-frame rearrangements with V and J called that TCRdb kept. Clones are partly lost; checked studies trace under half to an unresolved V gene and leave the rest unexplained. The V and J calls and the clone size are those of that table, but D and trimming were determined from the DNA. The sample table shows approximately 300,000 clones, and approximately 87% are seen once. Roughly 4.1% of the sample comes from the top ten.

As for this clone: No cognate antigen has been identified for it. The record has no base qualities; no much larger clone is one base away.

The collaborating institutions used their own protocols to collect whole blood in K2EDTA tubes. For TCRbeta analysis, collaborators shipped samples in one of three forms: frozen whole blood, isolated PBMCs, or DNA extracted from either of those sample types. The CDR3 holds 15 amino acids from the cysteine to the phenylalanine. Only the CDR3 DNA stays, 45 bases, in frame from base 1. V is cut by 2 bases and J by 6 bases, and the space between the germline ends is 14 bases. CDR1 and CDR2, per the germline V gene (reference sequence), are LNHDA and SQIVND. The sequence came from a woman in her forties or fifties with active or convalescent COVID-19. The chain is encoded by TRBV19 joined to TRBJ2-1; matching of 7 bases hints at TRBD2 as the D gene. Sequenced input: peripheral blood. The CDR3 corresponds to CASSIWGGLGNEQFF. The DNA sequence is TGTGCCAGTAGTATATGGGGGGGCTTGGGCAATGAGCAGTTCTTC.